The source of this TCR beta chain is a study of blood T cell repertoires in COVID-19. On the study more broadly: Collection of acute and convalescent COVID-19 samples took place in the United States, Italy and Spain.

The germline gives CDR1 MNHNS, CDR2 SASEGT. CDR3 length equals 16 residues. V was pared by 2 bases and J by 5 bases, with 16 bases between. As handled by the study authors: Estimates of nucleated cell counts were drawn from the amplification of reference gene primers. Some clones are missing from TCRdb's copy, which holds only in-frame ones; the method was immunoSEQ multiplex PCR. V and J calls and clone size come straight from that table; D and trimming were deduced from the DNA. The sample carries more than 200,000 clones, around four fifths recorded once. This TCR came from a man aged 55-75 years with acute or convalescent COVID-19. Sequenced sample: peripheral blood. The chain links TRBV6-1 to TRBJ1-5; D perhaps matches TRBD1 (5 bases). CDR3 DNA: TGTGCCAGCAGTGAAAATTGGGGCTTGACTCATCAGCCCCAGCATTTT. This gives the protein CASSENWGLTHQPQHF.